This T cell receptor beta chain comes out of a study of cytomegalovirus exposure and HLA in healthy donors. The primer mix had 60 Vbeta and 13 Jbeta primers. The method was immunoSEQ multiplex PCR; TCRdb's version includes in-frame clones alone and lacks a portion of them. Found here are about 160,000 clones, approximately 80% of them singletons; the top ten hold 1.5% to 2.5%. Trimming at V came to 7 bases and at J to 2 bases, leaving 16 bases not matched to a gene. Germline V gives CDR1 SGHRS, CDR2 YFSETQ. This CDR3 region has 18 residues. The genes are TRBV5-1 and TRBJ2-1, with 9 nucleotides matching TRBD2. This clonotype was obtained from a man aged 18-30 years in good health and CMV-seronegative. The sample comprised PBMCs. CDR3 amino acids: CASYGTSGPSAAYNEQFF. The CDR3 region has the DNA TGCGCCAGCTATGGAACTAGCGGGCCGTCGGCCGCCTACAATGAGCAGTTCTTC.